This paragraph covers one T cell receptor (beta chain) sequence. Distinct nucleotide sequences in the sample also encode this CDR3. The record originates from a study of Ad26.COV2.S vaccination and SARS-CoV-2 variants. The CDR3 has 14 amino acids. Germline V gene lookup returns CDR1 SGHRS and CDR2 YFSETQ. The germline V and J ends were trimmed by 0 bases and 1 base, with 8 bases remaining between them. The data were produced by immunoSEQ multiplex PCR, yet TCRdb's version contains in-frame clones alone and is incomplete. The data show hundreds of thousands of clones, with more than 80% seen just once and about 1.5% held by the top ten. The treatment denotes: some 20 received Ad26.COV2.S at low or high dose, single or two shots; several received placebo; per-sample allocation not given. After the first vaccine or placebo injection, samples were drawn on day 63.

Sequenced here: peripheral blood, sampled in a trial of Ad26.COV2.S vaccine versus placebo. This TCR derives from a person between 18 and 59 years old who received the Ad26.COV2.S COVID-19 vaccine or a placebo. The J gene is TRBJ2-7, the V gene TRBV5-1, with D maybe TRBD1 (5 bases). CDR3 loop: CASSLGQPSYEQYF. The CDR3 DNA is TGCGCCAGCAGCTTGGGACAGCCGTCCTACGAGCAGTACTTC.